These 29 T cell receptor beta chains came from one sample sequenced in a study of blood T cell repertoires in COVID-19. Here immunoSEQ multiplex PCR was the method, and the copy in TCRdb shows in-frame clones only, minus some. The sample contains 100,000 to 150,000 clones, more than 80% of which appear only once. What was sequenced was peripheral blood. These receptors originate from a woman older than 75 with COVID-19, enrolled during active disease.

This rearrangement joins TRBV19 to TRBJ2-3; 12 nucleotides align to TRBD2. V was clipped by 4 bases and J by 6 bases; unmatched bases: 8. Germline assignment: CDR1 LNHDA and CDR2 SQIVND (reference sequence). The CDR3 covers 16 residues. The CDR3 DNA reads TGTGCCAGTAGTAGACCGACTAGCGGGAGCGCGGATACGCAGTATTTT. Amino acid sequence: CASSRPTSGSADTQYF.

The chain combines TRBV6-2 or TRBV6-3 with TRBJ1-6; TRBD1 aligns across 11 bases. The V gene end was trimmed by 5 bases and the J gene end by 5 bases; junction bases not matched to a gene: 5. Germline CDR1 reads MNHEY; CDR2 reads SVGEGT. The CDR3 extends over 16 amino acids. The CDR3 is CASSDRTGGNNSPLHF. CDR3 sequence (DNA): TGTGCCAGCAGTGACCGGACAGGGGGCAATAATTCACCCCTCCACTTT.

This sequence joins TRBV9 and TRBJ2-1; D is perhaps TRBD2 (6 bases). CDR1 is SGDLS and CDR2 is YYNGEE in the germline V gene. The CDR3 has 15 residues. Trimming left V 4 bases short and J 0 bases short, with 11 bases between. The CDR3 DNA sequence: TGTGCCAGCAGCCGAGACGGGAGCTCCTACAATGAGCAGTTCTTC. Encoded protein: CASSRDGSSYNEQFF. Looking up the rest from reference TRBV9 and TRBJ2-1 gives the full variable domain: DSGVTQTPKHLITATGQRVTLRCSPRSGDLSVYWYQQSLDQGLQFLIQYYNGEERAKGNILERFSAQQFPDLHSELNLSSLELGDSALYFCASSRDGSSYNEQFFGPGTRLTVL.

The chain carries TRBV15 and TRBJ2-7; D unresolved. The CDR3 spans 14 residues. Germline V gene lookup returns CDR1 LNHNV and CDR2 YYDKDF (reference sequence). Trimming stripped 0 bases from V and 0 bases from J, with 6 bases between. CDR3 in amino acids: CATSRERSSYEQYF. The CDR3 DNA reads as TGTGCCACCAGCAGAGAGCGGAGCTCCTACGAGCAGTACTTC.

V and J are TRBV9 and TRBJ2-7, with 9 bases fitting TRBD2. Germline V gene sequence: CDR1 SGDLS, CDR2 YYNGEE. The trim removed 4 bases at V and 6 bases at J, leaving 14 bases unmatched. This CDR3 contains 16 residues. CDR3 loop: CASSPGVSGSQPEQYF. The CDR3 bases are TGTGCCAGCAGCCCAGGGGTTAGCGGGAGCCAACCCGAGCAGTACTTC.

V usage is TRBV7-2 and J usage is TRBJ2-2; D is ambiguous. The V gene lost 8 bases and the J gene lost 0 bases, with 7 bases spanning the gap. The CDR3 has 13 amino acids. Looked up from germline, CDR1 is SGHTA and CDR2 is FQGNSA. The DNA of the CDR3 is TGTGCCAGCCAAACATCGAACACCGGGGAGCTGTTTTTT. Its protein is CASQTSNTGELFF.

As for this clone: The germline gene is not matched at one end of the junction; a read error may be the cause. J is TRBJ1-2 and V is TRBV7-9; D unclear. The germline V gene has CDR1 SEHNR and CDR2 FQNEAQ (reference sequence). The CDR3 runs 14 residues. CDR3 amino acids: CASILPESNYGYTF. The CDR3 region has the DNA TGTGCCAGCATCTTACCTGAGAGTAACTATGGCTACACCTTC.

The rearrangement joins TRBV5-1 to TRBJ2-3; 9 bases agree with TRBD2. The length of the CDR3 is 15 residues. Germline-derived CDR1 and CDR2 are SGHRS and YFSETQ. Trimming at V came to 5 bases and at J to 0 bases, leaving 4 bases not matched to a gene. The CDR3 loop is CASRVAGASTDTQYF. In nucleotides, the CDR3 is TGCGCCAGCAGAGTAGCGGGAGCTAGCACAGATACGCAGTATTTT.

This clone has a single count. The rearrangement uses TRBV7-6 and TRBJ1-1; D is uncertain. Trimming removed 3 bases at V and 2 bases at J, with 10 bases between. The CDR3 sequence is 14 residues long. Per the germline V gene, CDR1 is SGHVS and CDR2 is FNYEAQ. The CDR3 coding sequence is TGTGCCAGCAGCTTTTATGAGGGTAACACTGAAGCTTTCTTT. Amino acid sequence: CASSFYEGNTEAFF.

The J gene is TRBJ2-6, the V gene TRBV27; the match to TRBD1 covers 8 bases. V shed 7 bases and J 0 bases; nucleotides not matched to a gene: 5. CDR1 MNHEY and CDR2 SMNVEV come from the germline V gene (reference sequence). This CDR3 is built from 16 residues. The DNA for the CDR3 is TGTGCCAGCACTTATACAGGGGGCTCTGGGGCCAACGTCCTGACTTTC. It is translated as CASTYTGGSGANVLTF.

This rearrangement joins TRBV7-9 to TRBJ2-6; 8 nucleotides align to TRBD1. CDR1 is SEHNR and CDR2 is FQNEAQ in the germline V gene (reference sequence). Losses at the gene ends were 5 bases for V and 0 bases for J; bases not matched to a gene: 9. The CDR3 has 18 amino acids. The CDR3 region has the DNA TGTGCCAGCAGCCGGATGACAGGGGTTAGCTCTGGGGCCAACGTCCTGACTTTC. It codes for CASSRMTGVSSGANVLTF. Together with reference TRBV7-9 and TRBJ2-6, the CDR3 gives the full variable domain: DTGVSQNPRHKITKRGQNVTFRCDPISEHNRLYWYRQTLGQGPEFLTYFQNEAQLEKSRLLSDRFSAERPKGSFSTLEIQRTEQGDSAMYLCASSRMTGVSSGANVLTFGAGSRLTVL.

This clone occurred a few times. The chain carries TRBV7-6 and TRBJ2-5, with 7 bases fitting TRBD2. CDR3 length equals 16 residues. V lost 1 base, J lost 4 bases, and 9 bases stayed unmatched. CDR1 is SGHVS and CDR2 is FNYEAQ in the germline V gene. As DNA, the CDR3 is TGTGCCAGCAGCTTAGGGGGGGGAGGACCGGTAGAGACCCAGTACTTC. It is translated as CASSLGGGGPVETQYF.

The rearrangement uses TRBV6-6 and TRBJ2-1; 7 bases match TRBD1. This CDR3 contains 17 residues. CDR1 is MNHNY and CDR2 is SVGAGI in the germline V gene (reference sequence). V lost 5 bases, J lost 6 bases, and 16 bases stayed unmatched. CDR3 amino acids: CASSRDSPQLGPNEQFF. CDR3 in DNA: TGTGCCAGCAGTCGGGACAGCCCTCAACTAGGTCCCAATGAGCAGTTCTTC.

This clone was recorded only once. V is TRBV6-2 or TRBV6-3 and J is TRBJ2-1; D may be TRBD2 (6 bases). CDR3 length equals 14 residues. V was pared by 6 bases and J by 0 bases, with 9 bases between. CDR1 and CDR2 from the germline V gene are MNHEY and SVGEGT. The CDR3 region is CASSLADSYNEQFF. CDR3 nucleotides: TGTGCCAGCAGCTTAGCGGACTCCTACAATGAGCAGTTCTTC.

CDR3 loop: CASSFGRRGLVQPQHF. CDR3 coding DNA: TGTGCCAGCAGTTTCGGAAGAAGGGGGCTTGTTCAGCCCCAGCATTTT. The chain carries TRBV28 and TRBJ1-5, with 7 bases matching TRBD1. The CDR3 length is 16 residues. Trimming at V came to 3 bases and at J to 6 bases, leaving 11 bases not matched to a gene. CDR1 and CDR2 from the germline V gene are MDHEN and SYDVKM.

DNA of the CDR3: TGTGCCAGCAGCGTAGTAGGACTAGCGGGTTACACCGGGGAGCTGTTTTTT. The encoded protein is CASSVVGLAGYTGELFF. This rearrangement joins TRBV9 to TRBJ2-2; 11 bases align to TRBD2. Trimming took 0 bases from V and 3 from J; bases not matched to a gene: 4. Per the germline V gene, CDR1 is SGDLS and CDR2 is YYNGEE. The CDR3 runs 17 residues.

This chain uses TRBV28 with TRBJ1-5, with 12 positions matching TRBD1. The CDR3 runs 19 residues. J was trimmed by 1 base and V by 0 bases; bases with no gene match: 7. Looked up from germline, CDR1 is MDHEN and CDR2 is SYDVKM. CDR3 coding DNA: TGTGCCAGCAGTTTATGGGGGACAGGGGGCGCCGGGAGCAATCAGCCCCAGCATTTT. It specifies CASSLWGTGGAGSNQPQHF.

The chain links TRBV7-3 to TRBJ2-2; TRBD2 agrees at 7 bases. Germline V lookup: CDR1 SGHTA, CDR2 FQGTGA. The CDR3 is 16 residues long. The trim removed 4 bases at V and 6 bases at J, leaving 11 bases unmatched. This CDR3 is CASSSNAEAGAGELFF. Here the CDR3 DNA reads TGTGCCAGCAGCTCCAACGCTGAGGCGGGGGCCGGGGAGCTGTTTTTT.

This clone was found a few times. This chain uses TRBV7-3 with TRBJ2-7, with 11 bases aligning to TRBD2. Per germline, CDR1 SGHTA and CDR2 FQGTGA. This CDR3 is built from 15 residues. Trimming at V came to 5 bases and at J to 0 bases, leaving 3 bases not matched to a gene. CDR3 protein: CASSVAGGPSYEQYF. The DNA for the CDR3 is TGTGCCAGCAGCGTAGCGGGAGGGCCCTCCTACGAGCAGTACTTC.

V and J are TRBV18 and TRBJ2-1; D remains unclear. CDR3 length: 17 amino acids. Trimming removed 3 bases from V and 4 bases from J, with 19 bases in between. Germline CDR1 reads KGHSH; CDR2 reads LQKENI. The CDR3 reads CASSPSRSSISYNEQFF. The DNA of the CDR3 is TGTGCCAGCTCACCCTCGAGGTCTAGTATCTCGTACAATGAGCAGTTCTTC.

J is TRBJ2-3 and V is TRBV7-2; no definite D call. The germline V gene has CDR1 SGHTA and CDR2 FQGNSA. Trimming pared 1 base from V and 1 base from J, leaving 9 bases between. The CDR3 runs to 15 residues. CDR3 sequence reads: CASSLGAPGTDTQYF. For the CDR3, the DNA is TGTGCCAGCAGCTTAGGAGCGCCCGGCACAGATACGCAGTATTTT.

The chain uses TRBV6-5 and TRBJ1-1; no clear D. The CDR3 has 15 residues. The germline V gene encodes CDR1 MNHEY and CDR2 SVGAGI. V lost 6 bases to trimming and J lost 6 bases, with 20 bases between them. Here the CDR3 DNA reads TGTGCCAGCAGATCCCCGGCCGGGTCCTTCCCTGAAGCTTTCTTT. This encodes CASRSPAGSFPEAFF.

The V and J genes are TRBV11-2 and TRBJ1-4, with D unresolved. CDR3 length: 13 amino acids. The germline V and J ends were trimmed by 1 base and 6 bases, with 6 bases remaining between them. Per germline, CDR1 SGHAT and CDR2 FQNNGV. CDR3 nucleotides: TGTGCCAGCAGCTTAGCCCCGTATGAAAAACTGTTTTTT. Its protein product is CASSLAPYEKLFF.

The chain is built from TRBV10-1 and TRBJ2-2, with a tentative D call TRBD1 (5 bases). Germline values: CDR1 WNHNN, CDR2 SYGVQD (reference sequence). V gave up 2 bases and J gave up 2 bases, with 9 bases separating them. The length of the CDR3 is 15 residues. In nucleotides, the CDR3 is TGCGCCAGCAGTGAGGGACAAGGAAACACCGGGGAGCTGTTTTTT. Translating gives CASSEGQGNTGELFF.

The rearrangement joins TRBV4-2 to TRBJ1-5, with 8 bases fitting TRBD1. The junction had 5 bases not matched to a gene; V was cut back by 3 bases and J by 7 bases. The V gene's germline CDR1 is LGHNA and CDR2 YNFKEQ. This CDR3 has 14 residues. CDR3 amino acids: CASSQGDRQQPQHF. The DNA of the CDR3 is TGTGCCAGCAGCCAGGGGGACAGGCAGCAGCCCCAGCATTTT.

This clone was seen just once. V is TRBV10-3 and J is TRBJ1-5; D unresolved. V lost 0 bases, J lost 3 bases, and 9 bases lay in between. The CDR3 covers 15 residues. In germline, CDR1 is ENHRY, CDR2 SYGVKD. CDR3 sequence (DNA): TGTGCCATCAGTGAGTCGAGGGCCAACAATCAGCCCCAGCATTTT. This codes for CAISESRANNQPQHF.

About this clone: Other DNA sequences of this sample code for an identical CDR3. The chain uses TRBV6-5 and TRBJ2-7; 10 nucleotides agree with TRBD1. The CDR3 totals 13 residues. Trimming at V came to 6 bases and at J to 2 bases, leaving 1 base not matched to a gene. CDR1 MNHEY and CDR2 SVGAGI come from the germline V gene. CDR3 amino acids: CASRGQGAYEQYF. CDR3 in DNA: TGTGCCAGCAGAGGACAGGGGGCCTACGAGCAGTACTTC.

The chain links TRBV7-2 to TRBJ1-3, with a tentative D call TRBD1 (5 bases). CDR1 is SGHTA and CDR2 is FQGNSA in the germline V gene. V shed 1 base and J shed 4 bases, with 14 bases lying between them. This CDR3 spans 16 amino acids. CDR3 DNA sequence: TGTGCCAGCAGCTTAGAGGCGGCAGGGAGGGGAAACACCATATATTTT. Translation gives CASSLEAAGRGNTIYF.

The chain carries TRBV28 and TRBJ2-1; a possible D gene is TRBD2 (6 bases). The CDR3 runs 13 residues. The germline V and J ends were trimmed by 5 bases and 8 bases, with 13 bases remaining between them. Germline V lookup: CDR1 MDHEN, CDR2 SYDVKM. The CDR3 reads CASSVPTRDEQFF. CDR3 coding DNA: TGTGCCAGCAGTGTACCGACTAGGGATGAGCAGTTCTTC.